The 19 T cell receptor beta chains below all came from one sample that was sequenced in a study of T cells in Graves' hyperthyroidism and ophthalmopathy. RNA transcripts were the template for amplifying TCR beta CDR3 regions. First-round RT-PCR targeting the TCR CDR3 was performed with the HTBI primer set. A single record per CDR3 protein comes from TCRdb applying MiXCR to the multiplex PCR reads. Here the sample spans about 250,000 distinct CDR3 sequences, roughly 22% being singletons. Sequencing input: blood. These TCRs come from a woman aged 40-49 years with Graves' ophthalmopathy.

This chain connects TRBV6-5 to TRBJ2-7; perhaps TRBD1 as D (6 bases). V was pared by 2 bases and J by 2 bases, with 10 bases between. The germline gives CDR1 MNHEY, CDR2 SVGAGI. The CDR3 is 14 amino acids. The CDR3 is CASSYGGSTYEQYF. In DNA, the CDR3 is TGTGCCAGCAGTTACGGGGGCAGTACCTACGAGCAGTACTTC.

This clonotype was recorded at least ten times. The chain employs TRBV7-2 and TRBJ2-7; D gene uncertain. This CDR3 comprises 15 residues. Trimming shortened V by 1 base and J by 0 bases, and 10 bases separated the two germline ends. Germline V gives CDR1 SGHTA, CDR2 FQGNSA. In nucleotides, the CDR3 is TGTGCCAGCAGCTTAGACACGTTTAGCTCCTACGAGCAGTACTTC. As protein: CASSLDTFSSYEQYF. Full variable domain (missing parts from reference TRBV7-2 and TRBJ2-7): GAGVSQSPSNKVTEKGKDVELRCDPISGHTALYWYRQSLGQGLEFLIYFQGNSAPDKSGLPSDRFSAERTGGSVSTLTIQRTQQEDSAVYLCASSLDTFSSYEQYFGPGTRLTVT.

This chain joins TRBV12-3 or TRBV12-4 and TRBJ2-2; tentative D call: TRBD2 (5 bases). Trimming removed 3 bases at V and 4 bases at J, with 12 bases between. CDR3 length equals 15 residues. CDR3 bases: TGTGCCAGCAGTTTTGGGAGATCGGGCACCGGGGAGCTGTTTTTT. Its translation is CASSFGRSGTGELFF.

This clonotype was seen many times. Mismatch with germline at one junction end may stem from a read error. The chain links TRBV7-7 to TRBJ1-5; D ambiguous. CDR3 length: 16 amino acids. Per germline, CDR1 SSHAT and CDR2 FNYEAQ (reference sequence). CDR3: CASSFSRPKVNQPQHF. In DNA form, the CDR3 reads TGTGCTAGCAGCTTCTCCCGACCAAAGGTCAATCAGCCCCAGCATTTT.

The chain couples TRBV5-1 to TRBJ1-1; D call uncertain. In germline, CDR1 is SGHRS, CDR2 YFSETQ. The V gene lost 4 bases and the J gene lost 1 base, with 8 bases spanning the gap. The CDR3 spans 13 residues. This chain's CDR3 is CASSPGWNTEAFF. CDR3 DNA sequence: TGCGCCAGCAGCCCAGGATGGAACACTGAAGCTTTCTTT.

The chain recombines TRBV2 with TRBJ2-4, with D perhaps TRBD2 (6 bases). V was clipped by 8 bases and J by 6 bases, with 20 bases between them. Germline assignment: CDR1 SNHLY and CDR2 FYNNEI. The CDR3 length is 15 residues. CDR3 amino acids: CASRKGGGSGNIQYF. The CDR3 region has the DNA TGTGCCAGCCGGAAGGGAGGAGGTAGCGGAAACATTCAGTACTTC.

This clonotype was picked up many times. The rearrangement links TRBV3-1 to TRBJ2-7; 11 bases are shared with TRBD2. The V segment lost 4 bases and the J segment 2 bases; nucleotides outside the gene matches: 7. In germline, CDR1 is LGHDT, CDR2 YNNKEL (reference sequence). CDR3 length: 16 residues. The chain's CDR3 is CASSPSIAGGPYEQYF. The CDR3 DNA reads TGTGCCAGCAGCCCTTCCATAGCGGGAGGGCCCTACGAGCAGTACTTC.

This clonotype was counted many times. The chain combines TRBV2 with TRBJ2-2; 10 bases align to TRBD2. Germline CDR1 is SNHLY and CDR2 is FYNNEI. J was trimmed by 4 bases and V by 7 bases; bases with no gene match: 9. This CDR3 has 16 residues. The CDR3 sequence is CASTSSGSRGTGELFF. The CDR3 bases are TGTGCCAGCACCTCTAGCGGGAGTAGAGGCACCGGGGAGCTGTTTTTT.

This clonotype showed up many times. This rearrangement joins TRBV30 to TRBJ1-1; 7 bases map to TRBD1. Germline lookup yields CDR1 GTSNPN and CDR2 SVGIG (reference sequence). The V and J ends lost 5 bases and 5 bases, in that order; junction bases with no gene match: 14. CDR3 length equals 15 residues. CDR3 sequence reads: CAWDREESFETEAFF. The CDR3 DNA reads as TGTGCCTGGGACAGGGAGGAAAGCTTTGAGACTGAAGCTTTCTTT.

This clonotype was observed at least ten times. The chain couples TRBV11-2 to TRBJ1-5; TRBD1 is a possible D gene (6 bases). With 5 bases removed from V and 2 bases from J, the gap between germline ends came to 19 bases. Germline loops: CDR1 SGHAT, CDR2 FQNNGV. The CDR3 has 17 amino acids. The chain's CDR3 is CASSPFDRPDGNQPQHF. CDR3 DNA: TGTGCCAGCAGCCCTTTCGACAGGCCCGATGGCAATCAGCCCCAGCATTTT.

The table lists this clonotype with many counts. V is TRBV2 and J is TRBJ2-7; D may be TRBD2 (6 bases). V was clipped by 2 bases and J by 12 bases, with 14 bases between them. This CDR3 region has 12 residues. Germline values: CDR1 SNHLY, CDR2 FYNNEI. The CDR3 sequence is CASSEMGGGLYF. The CDR3 DNA sequence: TGTGCCAGCAGTGAAATGGGAGGAGGGCTGTACTTC.

This clonotype has ten or more counts. The chain joins TRBV5-1 to TRBJ2-7; weak D call: TRBD2 (6 bases). CDR1 SGHRS and CDR2 YFSETQ come from the germline V gene. The CDR3 consists of 15 residues. Trimming shortened V by 0 bases and J by 7 bases, and 17 bases separated the two germline ends. The DNA for the CDR3 is TGCGCCAGCAGCTTGGGGGTTCTGGACGCGGGGGAGCAGTACTTC. Protein product: CASSLGVLDAGEQYF.

This clonotype was detected many times. The V gene is TRBV27, the J gene TRBJ2-6, with D perhaps matching TRBD1 (6 bases). The CDR3 covers 16 residues. Trimming stripped 7 bases from V and 2 bases from J, with 15 bases between. Per germline, CDR1 MNHEY and CDR2 SMNVEV (reference sequence). The CDR3 loop is CASTEQGYAGANVLTF. The CDR3 region has the DNA TGTGCCAGCACAGAACAGGGTTATGCTGGGGCCAACGTCCTGACTTTC.

The sample holds many counts of this clonotype. The chain combines TRBV6-1 with TRBJ1-5; D not resolved. The CDR3 extends over 15 amino acids. The germline CDR1 and CDR2 sequences are MNHNS and SASEGT. Trimming cost V 6 bases and J 0 bases, with 12 bases left between them. This CDR3 reads CASRLAAYSNQPQHF. For the CDR3, the DNA is TGTGCCAGCAGACTGGCCGCTTATAGCAATCAGCCCCAGCATTTT.

The chain recombines TRBV19 with TRBJ1-1; 7 bases map to TRBD1. CDR3 size: 14 residues. Germline-derived CDR1 and CDR2 are LNHDA and SQIVND (reference sequence). The ends lost 7 bases at V and 4 bases at J; junction bases unmatched: 9. This CDR3 is CASTYTGDSTEAFF. CDR3 DNA sequence: TGTGCCAGTACCTATACAGGGGACAGCACTGAAGCTTTCTTT.

This clonotype was detected ten times or more. The chain carries TRBV6-4 and TRBJ2-7; possible D gene TRBD2, 6 bases. Germline CDR1 reads MRHNA; CDR2 reads SNTAGT. Trimming left V 8 bases short and J 5 bases short, with 7 bases between. The CDR3 contains 10 residues. The DNA for the CDR3 is TGTGCCAGCTCGGGGGACGAGCAGTACTTC. As protein: CASSGDEQYF.

In its sample, this clonotype was seen many times. This chain connects TRBV12-3 or TRBV12-4 to TRBJ1-1, with a possible D match to TRBD1 (6 bases). This CDR3 contains 15 residues. V was clipped by 3 bases and J by 6 bases, with 17 bases between them. CDR3: CASSFARQVGAEAFF. The CDR3 bases are TGTGCCAGCAGTTTCGCCAGACAGGTTGGCGCTGAAGCTTTCTTT.

V gene TRBV25-1 combines with J gene TRBJ1-1; D not certain. The CDR3 contains 14 residues. V was shortened by 1 base and J by 1 base, with 7 bases between the two germline ends. Germline CDR1 reads MGHDK; CDR2 reads SYGVNS. The DNA for the CDR3 is TGTGCCAGCAGTGAATCCCGGGGGAACACTGAAGCTTTCTTT. Residues: CASSESRGNTEAFF.

The chain carries TRBV24-1 and TRBJ2-2; D unclear. There are 15 residues in the CDR3. V lost 4 bases and J lost 5, with 13 bases in between. From germline, CDR1 is KGHDR and CDR2 SFDVKD. CDR3 DNA sequence: TGTGCCACCAGTGAGTCGGCAGTATATACCGGGGAGCTGTTTTTT. Translation gives CATSESAVYTGELFF.